These 30 T cell receptor beta chains came from one sample sequenced in a study of cytomegalovirus exposure and HLA in healthy donors. Both 60 Vbeta primers and 13 Jbeta primers went into the PCR. Some clones are missing from TCRdb's copy, which holds only in-frame ones; the method was immunoSEQ multiplex PCR. This sample's clone table lists some 42,000 clones. The specimen sequenced was PBMCs. The receptors here all came from a man aged 30-40 years in good health and CMV-seronegative.

The chain employs TRBV5-1 and TRBJ2-5; D perhaps matches TRBD2 (5 bases). CDR3 size: 13 residues. Germline V lookup: CDR1 SGHRS, CDR2 YFSETQ. Between the trimmed V and J ends, which lost 1 base and 3 bases, there was a span of 7 bases. Here the CDR3 reads CASSLKAEETQYF. In nucleotides, the CDR3 is TGCGCCAGCAGCTTGAAAGCGGAAGAGACCCAGTACTTC. Supplemented by reference TRBV5-1 and TRBJ2-5, the full variable domain reads KAGVTQTPRYLIKTRGQQVTLSCSPISGHRSVSWYQQTPGQGLQFLFEYFSETQRNKGNFPGRFSGRQFSNSRSEMNVSTLELGDSALYLCASSLKAEETQYFGPGTRLLVL.

The chain has TRBV6-6 and TRBJ1-5; D is perhaps TRBD1 (5 bases). Germline V lookup: CDR1 MNHNY, CDR2 SVGAGI (reference sequence). V lost 3 bases and J lost 2, with 11 bases in between. The length of the CDR3 is 15 residues. CDR3 loop: CASSYWGVGNQPQHF. The CDR3 DNA sequence: TGTGCCAGCAGTTATTGGGGGGTGGGCAATCAGCCCCAGCATTTT.

V is TRBV5-1 and J is TRBJ2-5, with TRBD2 matching 14 bases. With V trimmed by 4 bases and J by 1 base, 9 bases remained unmatched. The CDR3 totals 18 residues. From germline, CDR1 is SGHRS and CDR2 YFSETQ. The CDR3 protein is CASSRGLAGDTSQETQYF. The CDR3 DNA sequence: TGCGCCAGCAGCAGGGGACTAGCGGGAGACACTAGCCAAGAGACCCAGTACTTC.

The chain uses TRBV7-9 and TRBJ2-7; TRBD1 matches at 8 bases. V shed 5 bases, J shed 4 bases, and the junction held 10 bases outside the gene matches. The germline gives CDR1 SEHNR, CDR2 FQNEAQ (reference sequence). CDR3 length equals 15 residues. Written as DNA, the CDR3 is TGTGCCAGCAGCCGACGTAGGACAGGGAGTTACGAGCAGTACTTC. This gives the protein CASSRRRTGSYEQYF.

This rearrangement joins TRBV5-4 to TRBJ2-7; 12 nucleotides match TRBD2. Germline V gene lookup returns CDR1 SGHNT and CDR2 YYREEE (reference sequence). There are 15 residues in the CDR3. Unmatched junction bases numbered 2, after V lost 4 bases and J lost 0 bases. The CDR3, as DNA: TGTGCCAGCAGCCTGACTAGCGGGAGCTCCTACGAGCAGTACTTC. Its protein product is CASSLTSGSSYEQYF.

V usage is TRBV4-3 and J usage is TRBJ2-1; D might be TRBD2 (6 bases). The CDR3 has 12 amino acids. Looked up from germline, CDR1 is LGHNA and CDR2 is YSLEER. V was clipped by 4 bases and J by 8 bases, with 9 bases between them. The CDR3 DNA reads as TGCGCCAGCAGCCGGAGACTAGATGAGCAGTTCTTC. As protein: CASSRRLDEQFF.

The genes are TRBV7-2 and TRBJ2-7; 8 bases agree with TRBD2. Germline lookup yields CDR1 SGHTA and CDR2 FQGNSA. This CDR3 has 17 residues. V shed 1 base and J 5 bases; nucleotides not matched to a gene: 13. The DNA for the CDR3 is TGTGCCAGCAGCTTAGGGCCGTCGGGGCGGGAGGCCAACGAGCAGTACTTC. This gives the protein CASSLGPSGREANEQYF. Full variable domain (rest looked up from reference TRBV7-2 and TRBJ2-7): GAGVSQSPSNKVTEKGKDVELRCDPISGHTALYWYRQSLGQGLEFLIYFQGNSAPDKSGLPSDRFSAERTGGSVSTLTIQRTQQEDSAVYLCASSLGPSGREANEQYFGPGTRLTVT.

The CDR3 sequence: CAWSVFSRRTDTQYF. Written as DNA, the CDR3 is TGTGCCTGGAGTGTATTTAGCCGTAGAACAGATACGCAGTATTTT. The rearrangement uses TRBV30 and TRBJ2-3; D uncertain. Germline-derived CDR1 and CDR2 are GTSNPN and SVGIG (reference sequence). The CDR3 is made up of 15 amino acids. V lost 0 bases, J lost 3 bases, and 13 bases lay in between.

The rearrangement uses TRBV5-8 and TRBJ2-7; D gene ambiguous. Germline CDR1 SGHTS, CDR2 YDEGEE. The CDR3 covers 14 residues. Trimming removed 3 bases from V and 6 bases from J, with 16 bases in between. In DNA, the CDR3 is TGTGCCAGCAGCTCCGCACAACTAAGATCCGAGCAGTACTTC. This gives the protein CASSSAQLRSEQYF.

The chain has TRBV9 and TRBJ2-1, with 13 bases fitting TRBD2. Germline CDR1 is SGDLS and CDR2 is YYNGEE. J gave up 9 bases and V 1 base, and 10 bases lay outside the gene matches. The CDR3 covers 17 residues. The CDR3 region has the DNA TGTGCCAGCAGCGTATTAGGGAGGACTAGCGGGAGAGGTGAGCAGTTCTTC. Protein sequence: CASSVLGRTSGRGEQFF.

The rearrangement joins TRBV4-3 to TRBJ2-1; D might be TRBD1 (6 bases). Per the germline V gene, CDR1 is LGHNA and CDR2 is YSLEER. Trimming pared 0 bases from V and 6 bases from J, leaving 21 bases between. The CDR3 consists of 18 residues. Here the CDR3 reads CASSQDLRLEGGGNEQFF. The CDR3, as DNA: TGCGCCAGCAGCCAAGATCTTCGGCTAGAAGGGGGTGGCAATGAGCAGTTCTTC.

The J gene is TRBJ2-1, the V gene TRBV4-2, with TRBD2 as a possible D gene (6 bases). V shed 4 bases and J shed 2 bases, with 12 bases lying between them. The germline V gene has CDR1 LGHNA and CDR2 YNFKEQ. This CDR3 has 15 amino acids. The CDR3 spells CASSLTGSTYNEQFF. In DNA, the CDR3 is TGTGCCAGCAGCCTTACCGGGAGTACCTACAATGAGCAGTTCTTC.

The CDR3 reads CASTGSQSGAIYGYTF. In DNA, the CDR3 is TGTGCCAGCACTGGTTCTCAGAGTGGGGCGATCTATGGCTACACCTTC. V usage is TRBV9 and J usage is TRBJ1-2, with D possibly matching TRBD1 (5 bases). This CDR3 has 16 residues. Trimming removed 6 bases at V and 4 bases at J, with 22 bases between. The germline CDR1 and CDR2 sequences are SGDLS and YYNGEE.

V and J are TRBV28 and TRBJ1-1; maybe TRBD1 (5 bases). The V end lost 10 bases, the J end lost 6 bases, and 15 bases lay between the germline ends. This CDR3 comprises 12 residues. The germline CDR1 and CDR2 sequences are MDHEN and SYDVKM. This chain's CDR3 is CATRTGGAEAFF. In DNA, the CDR3 is TGTGCCACCCGAACGGGAGGGGCTGAAGCTTTCTTT. The whole variable domain, remainder taken from reference TRBV28 and TRBJ1-1, is DVKVTQSSRYLVKRTGEKVFLECVQDMDHENMFWYRQDPGLGLRLIYFSYDVKMKEKGDIPEGYSVSREKKERFSLILESASTNQTSMYLCATRTGGAEAFFGQGTRLTVV.

The chain joins TRBV25-1 to TRBJ2-3, with 8 bases that match TRBD2. Losses at the gene ends were 2 bases for V and 4 bases for J; bases not matched to a gene: 5. This CDR3 has 15 amino acids. The germline CDR1 and CDR2 sequences are MGHDK and SYGVNS. The CDR3 loop reads CASSEGTSSADTQYF. Written as DNA, the CDR3 is TGTGCCAGCAGTGAAGGGACTAGTTCGGCAGATACGCAGTATTTT.

The rearrangement joins TRBV30 to TRBJ2-2; the match to TRBD1 covers 7 bases. The germline CDR1 and CDR2 sequences are GTSNPN and SVGIG (reference sequence). V shed 2 bases and J 3 bases; nucleotides not matched to a gene: 3. This CDR3 is 14 amino acids long. The CDR3 nucleotides read TGTGCCTGGAGTAAGGGGGCGGACACCGGGGAGCTGTTTTTT. Amino acid sequence: CAWSKGADTGELFF. Full variable domain (missing parts from reference TRBV30 and TRBJ2-2): SQTIHQWPATLVQPVGSPLSLECTVEGTSNPNLYWYRQAAGRGLQLLFYSVGIGQISSEVPQNLSASRPQDRQFILSSKKLLLSDSGFYLCAWSKGADTGELFFGEGSRLTVL.

The CDR3 DNA reads TGTGCCAGCAGCCTGAGGACTAGCGGGACCGACGAGCAGTACTTC. Translating it yields CASSLRTSGTDEQYF. This rearrangement joins TRBV13 to TRBJ2-7, with 12 positions matching TRBD2. Losses at the gene ends were 5 bases for V and 5 bases for J; bases not matched to a gene: 7. Germline V gives CDR1 PRHDT, CDR2 FYEKMQ (reference sequence). CDR3 length: 15 residues.

The chain joins TRBV7-9 to TRBJ1-1, with 7 bases identical to TRBD1. Trimming at V came to 1 base and at J to 5 bases, leaving 4 bases not matched to a gene. Germline V CDR1 and CDR2: SEHNR, FQNEAQ (reference sequence). The CDR3 consists of 14 residues. The CDR3 is CASSLDGGQTEAFF. The CDR3 DNA follows: TGTGCCAGCAGCTTAGACGGGGGACAGACTGAAGCTTTCTTT.

The chain links TRBV10-3 to TRBJ2-7; D remains ambiguous. Germline V lookup: CDR1 ENHRY, CDR2 SYGVKD. The V and J ends lost 0 bases and 3 bases respectively, with 12 bases between them. This CDR3 region has 15 residues. CDR3 loop: CAISESTAASYEQYF. Here the CDR3 DNA reads TGTGCCATCAGTGAGTCGACGGCGGCAAGCTACGAGCAGTACTTC.

V gene TRBV7-9 combines with J gene TRBJ2-7; possible D gene TRBD2, 6 bases. Germline V lookup: CDR1 SEHNR, CDR2 FQNEAQ (reference sequence). The CDR3 loop spans 13 amino acids. With 0 bases removed from V and 3 bases from J, the gap between germline ends came to 6 bases. This CDR3 reads CASSLATSYEQYF. For the CDR3, the DNA is TGTGCCAGCAGCTTAGCGACTAGCTACGAGCAGTACTTC.

The chain links TRBV7-9 to TRBJ1-4; 10 bases match TRBD1. Germline assignment: CDR1 SEHNR and CDR2 FQNEAQ (reference sequence). The CDR3 contains 16 residues. V was clipped by 1 base and J by 3 bases; unmatched bases: 2. Here the CDR3 DNA reads TGTGCCAGCAGCTTAGACGGGACAGGGGCTAATGAAAAACTGTTTTTT. Translated, it gives CASSLDGTGANEKLFF.

V and J are TRBV11-2 and TRBJ1-2, with 7 positions matching TRBD1. There are 13 residues in the CDR3. Trimming cost V 8 bases and J 0 bases; bases outside gene matches: 3. Looked up from germline, CDR1 is SGHAT and CDR2 is FQNNGV. As DNA, the CDR3 is TGTGCCAGCGGTACAGGGGCTAACTATGGCTACACCTTC. As protein: CASGTGANYGYTF.

This rearrangement joins TRBV18 to TRBJ2-7; 16 positions agree with TRBD2. Germline CDR1 and CDR2: KGHSH and LQKENI. J was trimmed by 4 bases and V by 8 bases; bases with no gene match: 14. The CDR3 spans 18 residues. In nucleotides, the CDR3 is TGTGCCAGCGCGGGACTAGCGGGAGGGCCAGGAGGATCGTACGAGCAGTACTTC. Amino acids: CASAGLAGGPGGSYEQYF.

This chain links TRBV4-1 with TRBJ1-1, with D unresolved. The V and J ends lost 5 bases and 1 base respectively, with 8 bases between them. The germline V gene encodes CDR1 MGHRA and CDR2 YSYEKL. CDR3 length: 13 amino acids. The CDR3 DNA sequence: TGCGCCAGCAGCTTCACACCGAACACTGAAGCTTTCTTT. Translating it yields CASSFTPNTEAFF.

The gene calls are TRBV7-2 and TRBJ2-7; D may be TRBD2 (5 bases). This CDR3 is 13 amino acids long. Germline lookup yields CDR1 SGHTA and CDR2 FQGNSA. V shed 4 bases and J shed 11 bases, with 18 bases lying between them. The chain's CDR3 is CASSSDLPGREYF. As DNA, the CDR3 is TGTGCCAGCAGCTCAGACCTACCGGGAAGGGAGTACTTC.

The chain links TRBV6-1 to TRBJ1-2; 9 positions agree with TRBD1. Germline trimming cut 5 bases from V and 6 bases from J; bases unmatched to any gene: 10. There are 15 residues in the CDR3. Germline V lookup: CDR1 MNHNS, CDR2 SASEGT. The CDR3 bases are TGTGCCAGCAGTATACCGGGACAGGGCATTAATGGCTACACCTTC. Protein product: CASSIPGQGINGYTF.

The chain joins TRBV4-1 to TRBJ1-1; a weak D match, TRBD1 (5 bases). The ends were cut back, 4 bases at V and 1 base at J, with 19 bases in the middle. The germline gives CDR1 MGHRA, CDR2 YSYEKL. This CDR3 contains 17 residues. The CDR3: CASSPPGRGSKNTEAFF. CDR3 in DNA: TGCGCCAGCAGCCCTCCCGGGAGGGGTTCTAAGAACACTGAAGCTTTCTTT.

V is TRBV30 and J is TRBJ1-5; tentative D call: TRBD1 (6 bases). V was pared by 2 bases and J by 6 bases, with 14 bases between. The germline V gene has CDR1 GTSNPN and CDR2 SVGIG (reference sequence). The CDR3 length is 14 residues. CDR3 residues: CAWSLPGARQPQHF. CDR3 bases: TGTGCCTGGAGTCTACCAGGGGCGCGTCAGCCCCAGCATTTT.

The V gene is TRBV27, the J gene TRBJ1-1; tentative D call: TRBD1 (6 bases). V lost 2 bases to trimming and J lost 3 bases, with 13 bases between them. CDR1 and CDR2 from the germline V gene are MNHEY and SMNVEV (reference sequence). The length of the CDR3 is 15 residues. The CDR3 region has the DNA TGTGCCAGCAGTTTAGGTAGGGAGGGGGACACTGAAGCTTTCTTT. Translating it yields CASSLGREGDTEAFF.

The chain combines TRBV30 with TRBJ2-1; D unclear. Per the germline V gene, CDR1 is GTSNPN and CDR2 is SVGIG (reference sequence). Trimming shortened V by 2 bases and J by 8 bases, and 13 bases separated the two germline ends. This CDR3 has 13 amino acids. CDR3 sequence: CAWSPRGVDEQFF. The DNA for the CDR3 is TGTGCCTGGAGTCCAAGAGGCGTGGATGAGCAGTTCTTC.